Listed below are T cell receptor beta chains from one sample, sequenced in a study of blood T cell repertoires in COVID-19. Measured with immunoSEQ multiplex PCR; TCRdb has only the in-frame clones, and not every one. The sample gives approximately 100,000 clones, about nine tenths of which show up once; about 15% is in the top ten. What was sequenced was peripheral blood. The receptors shown here come from a woman of 80 years or more in a cohort sampled during active COVID-19. Each CDR3 is given with its conserved first and last residue. D genes are given only for firm matches. A clone size is listed for some rows: how often the clone was seen (once, few, many), or a class if it is expanded.

d_call	v_call	j_call	clone_size	cdr3_nt	cdr3_aa
TRBD1	TRBV30	TRBJ1-1	-	TGTGCCTGGACGACAGGGGCCGTGAACACTGAAGCTTTCTTT	CAWTTGAVNTEAFF
TRBD1	TRBV5-1	TRBJ1-6	-	TGCGCCAGCAGCCTACAGGGACAGGGTTTGCATTCACCCCTCCACTTT	CASSLQGQGLHSPLHF
-	TRBV3-1/TRBV3-2	TRBJ2-7	few	TGTGCCAGCAGCCAAGTGCCCCAGTCAGCCTACGAGCAGTACTTC	CASSQVPQSAYEQYF
-	TRBV27	TRBJ1-5	-	TGTGCCAGCGTGCATGACACTGGGAATCAGCCCCAGCATTTT	CASVHDTGNQPQHF
TRBD2	TRBV19	TRBJ2-5	-	TGTGCCAGTAGCACGTTCGGGGGGAAAGAGACCCAGTACTTC	CASSTFGGKETQYF
-	TRBV5-1	TRBJ2-1	-	TGCGCCAGCAGCTTGGCGGACACCGCCTACAATGAGCAGTTCTTC	CASSLADTAYNEQFF
-	TRBV12-3/TRBV12-4	TRBJ2-5	-	TGTGCCAGCAGTTTAGCTCAGGGTGGAACCCAGTACTTC	CASSLAQGGTQYF
TRBD1	TRBV27	TRBJ1-2	-	TGTGCCAGCAGTTTTACAGGGGGCGCAGGTGGCTACACCTTC	CASSFTGGAGGYTF
TRBD2	TRBV6-5	TRBJ2-1	-	TGTGCCACCCTGGGGGGGGGACCTTACAATGAGCAGTTCTTC	CATLGGGPYNEQFF
-	TRBV12-3/TRBV12-4	TRBJ2-7	-	TGTGCCAGCAGCCAACAGGACTACGAGCAGTACTTC	CASSQQDYEQYF
-	TRBV5-1	TRBJ1-2	-	TGCGCCAGCAGCTTGACGGGTCAGGGACTTATCGATGGCTACACCTTC	CASSLTGQGLIDGYTF
TRBD1	TRBV9	TRBJ2-2	-	TGTGCCAGCACCCGCCCCGGGACAGGGTCCACCGGGGAGCTGTTTTTT	CASTRPGTGSTGELFF
-	TRBV6-5	TRBJ2-7	-	TGTGCCAGTACCACAGGCTACGAGCAGTACTTC	CASTTGYEQYF
TRBD1	TRBV19	TRBJ1-3	-	TGTGCCAGTACCGGACAGGGTGGAAACACCATATATTTT	CASTGQGGNTIYF
TRBD2	TRBV7-9	TRBJ2-3	-	TGTGCCAGCAGCCCCTGGGGACTAGCAGCAGATACGCAGTATTTT	CASSPWGLAADTQYF
-	TRBV6-1	TRBJ2-2	-	TGTGCCAGCAGTGAAGCAGGGGGTACCAGCGGGAACACCGGGGAGCTGTTTTTT	CASSEAGGTSGNTGELFF
TRBD1	TRBV3-1/TRBV3-2	TRBJ1-1	-	TGTGCCAGCGGAAGGACAGGGGGCAAGATGGAAGCTTTCTTT	CASGRTGGKMEAFF
-	TRBV5-1	TRBJ2-1	-	TGCGCCAGCAGCTTGGCCGAACGGGGTCTCTACAATGAGCAGTTCTTC	CASSLAERGLYNEQFF
TRBD1	TRBV19	TRBJ1-6	-	TGTGCCAGTAGGGCGTGGCAGGGGGCTAATTCACCCCTCCACTTT	CASRAWQGANSPLHF
TRBD2	TRBV5-8	TRBJ2-1	-	TGTGCCAGCAGCATGGGACTAGCGGGAGTCCCCTACAATGAGCAGTTCTTC	CASSMGLAGVPYNEQFF
-	TRBV4-2	TRBJ2-7	-	TGTGCCAGCAGCCACGCCGAAGGAACTAGTCAGTCCTACGAGCAGTACTTC	CASSHAEGTSQSYEQYF
TRBD1	TRBV6-6	TRBJ2-4	once	TGTGCCAGCAGCAGGGGGTTGGGAAACATTCAGTACTTC	CASSRGLGNIQYF
TRBD2	TRBV5-1	TRBJ2-3	-	TGCGCCAGCAGCTTGGCTGGTAGCGGGGGGAGCACAGATACGCAGTATTTT	CASSLAGSGGSTDTQYF
TRBD2	TRBV5-4	TRBJ2-3	-	TGTGCCAGCAGCTGGACTAGCGGGGCCGCAGATACGCAGTATTTT	CASSWTSGAADTQYF
TRBD1	TRBV24-1	TRBJ2-7	-	TGTGCCACCAGTCTACCGGGACAGGGGGGCGAGCAGTACTTC	CATSLPGQGGEQYF
-	TRBV3-1/TRBV3-2	TRBJ1-1	-	TGTGCCAGCAGTTTCACAGGGATTGAAGCTTTCTTT	CASSFTGIEAFF
-	TRBV2	TRBJ1-5	-	TGTGCCAGCAGTGTAGACAGGACGAGCAATCAGCCCCAGCATTTT	CASSVDRTSNQPQHF
-	TRBV7-3	TRBJ1-6	-	TGTGCCAGCAGCGAACAGGGTCTTACGGCGCGGTCACCCCTCCACTTT	CASSEQGLTARSPLHF
-	TRBV12-3/TRBV12-4	TRBJ1-2	-	TGTGCCAGCAGCAGGCGGGGGCAGCTTGGCTACACCTTC	CASSRRGQLGYTF
TRBD1	TRBV18	TRBJ2-7	-	TGTGCCAGCTCTCCGGGACAGTCCTACGAGCAGTACTTC	CASSPGQSYEQYF
-	TRBV6-5	TRBJ1-1	-	TGTGCCAGCAGTTACTCAAGGGGTTACACTGAAGCTTTCTTT	CASSYSRGYTEAFF
-	TRBV27	TRBJ1-4	-	TGTGCCAGCAGTTTAAGGTTTCTCCCCGGGAGAAAACTGTTTTTT	CASSLRFLPGRKLFF
-	TRBV14	TRBJ2-2	-	TGTGCCAGCAGCCAGACTCCCGTCGCCGGGGAGCTGTTTTTT	CASSQTPVAGELFF
-	TRBV5-6	TRBJ2-2	once	TGTGCCAGCAGACATCCGTACACCGGGGAGCTGTTTTTT	CASRHPYTGELFF
TRBD1	TRBV3-1/TRBV3-2	TRBJ1-1	-	TGTGCCAGCACTCGAATTCAAGGGACAGGGTACACTGAAGCTTTCTTT	CASTRIQGTGYTEAFF
-	TRBV21-1	TRBJ2-1	-	TGTGCCAGCAGCAAAGGGGGGGTGGCTTACAATGAGCAGTTCTTC	CASSKGGVAYNEQFF
-	TRBV18	TRBJ2-2	-	TGTGCCAGCTCACCACTAGGGACCCAGGGGACCGGGGAGCTGTTTTTT	CASSPLGTQGTGELFF
-	TRBV28	TRBJ1-2	-	TGTGCCAGCAGCTCGTCAGGGGAGTCCTATGGCTACACCTTC	CASSSSGESYGYTF
TRBD1	TRBV5-1	TRBJ1-2	-	TGCGCCAGCAGCCCGGGGACAGACCTCTATGGCTACACCTTC	CASSPGTDLYGYTF
-	TRBV4-2	TRBJ1-4	few	TGTGCCAGCAGCCAAGTGGACAGAGTTAATGAAAAACTGTTTTTT	CASSQVDRVNEKLFF
TRBD1	TRBV18	TRBJ1-1	once	TGTGCCAGCTCACCTCTGCAGGGGGACACTGAAGCTTTCTTT	CASSPLQGDTEAFF
TRBD2	TRBV4-1	TRBJ2-5	-	TGCGCCAGCAGCCAAGCTGCTAGCGGGGGGGAGACCCAGTACTTC	CASSQAASGGETQYF
TRBD2	TRBV6-5	TRBJ2-3	-	TGTGCCAGCAGTTACTCGCGTACTAGCGGGGCAGATACGCAGTATTTT	CASSYSRTSGADTQYF
-	TRBV3-1/TRBV3-2	TRBJ1-1	-	TGTGCCAGCAGCCAAGGCGAGGTGGGGGGGAAGGCTTTCTTT	CASSQGEVGGKAFF
-	TRBV19	TRBJ2-5	-	TGTGCCAGTAGGGACGAGGGAGGAGGAGAGACCCAGTACTTC	CASRDEGGGETQYF
-	TRBV29-1	TRBJ1-2	-	TGCAGCGTCATCCTTAGTCTGCGGGGGCAGGAGGAGCACACCTTC	CSVILSLRGQEEHTF
-	TRBV5-1	TRBJ2-3	-	TGCGCCAGCAGATCGGCAGCGTCTTCTAGCACAGATACGCAGTATTTT	CASRSAASSSTDTQYF
-	TRBV30	TRBJ2-7	-	TGTGCCTTTCTTCCTCCGGGACAAGGATCCTACGAACAGTACTTC	CAFLPPGQGSYEQYF
TRBD1	TRBV19	TRBJ1-1	-	TGTGCCAGTAGTATGGGGGACAGGGATTGGGGAAACACTGAAGCTTTCTTT	CASSMGDRDWGNTEAFF
-	TRBV6-5	TRBJ1-2	-	TGTGCCAGCAAGGCAGGGCTTGGCTACACCTTC	CASKAGLGYTF
-	TRBV18	TRBJ2-5	-	TGTGCCAGCTCACCACGTAAAAAAGAGACCCAGTACTTC	CASSPRKKETQYF
TRBD2	TRBV2	TRBJ2-3	-	TGTGCCAGCAGGGGGGGGATAGGGGTAGATACGCAGTATTTT	CASRGGIGVDTQYF
TRBD2	TRBV28	TRBJ2-1	-	TGTGCCAGCAGTTCGGGACTAGTGTCCCCGTTCTTC	CASSSGLVSPFF